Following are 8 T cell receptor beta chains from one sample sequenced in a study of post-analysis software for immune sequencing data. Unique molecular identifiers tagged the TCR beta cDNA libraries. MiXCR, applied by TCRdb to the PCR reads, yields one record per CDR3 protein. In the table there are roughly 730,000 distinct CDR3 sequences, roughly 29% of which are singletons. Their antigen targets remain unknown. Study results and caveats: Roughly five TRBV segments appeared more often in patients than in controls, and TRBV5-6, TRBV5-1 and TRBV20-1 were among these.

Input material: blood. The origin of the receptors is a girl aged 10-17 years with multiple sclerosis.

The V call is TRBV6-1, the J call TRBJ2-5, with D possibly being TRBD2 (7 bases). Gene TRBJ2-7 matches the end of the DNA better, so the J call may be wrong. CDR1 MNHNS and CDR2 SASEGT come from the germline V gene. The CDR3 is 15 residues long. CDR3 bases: TGTGCCAGCAGAGACCCCGCGGGGGCCTCTAGCGAGCAGTACTTC. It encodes CASRDPAGASSEQYF.

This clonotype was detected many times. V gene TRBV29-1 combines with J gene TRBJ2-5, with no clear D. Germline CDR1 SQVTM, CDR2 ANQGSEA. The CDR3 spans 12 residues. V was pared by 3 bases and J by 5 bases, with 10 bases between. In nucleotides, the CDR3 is TGCAGCGTTGAGCTGGTGGGGGAGACCCAGTACTTC. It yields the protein CSVELVGETQYF.

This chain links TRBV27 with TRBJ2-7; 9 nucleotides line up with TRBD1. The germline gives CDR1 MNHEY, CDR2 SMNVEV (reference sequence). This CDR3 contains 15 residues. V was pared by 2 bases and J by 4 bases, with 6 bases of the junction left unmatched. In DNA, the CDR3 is TGTGCCAGCAGTTTAATGGGACAGGGTATGTACGAGCAGTACTTC. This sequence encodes CASSLMGQGMYEQYF.

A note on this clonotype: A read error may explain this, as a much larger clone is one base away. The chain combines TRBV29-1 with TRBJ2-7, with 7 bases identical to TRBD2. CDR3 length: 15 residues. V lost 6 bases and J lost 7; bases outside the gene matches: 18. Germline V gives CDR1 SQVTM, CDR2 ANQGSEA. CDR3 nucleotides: TGCAGCGTCCAACCTAGCGGAGTCCTGAGCAATGAGCAGTACTTC. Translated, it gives CSVQPSGVLSNEQYF.

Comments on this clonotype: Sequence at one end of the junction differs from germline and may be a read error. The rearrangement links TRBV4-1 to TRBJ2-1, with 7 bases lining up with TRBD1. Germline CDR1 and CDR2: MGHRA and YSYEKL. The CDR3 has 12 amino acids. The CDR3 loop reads CANSNRGNEQFF. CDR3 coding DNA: TGCGCCAACAGCAACAGGGGCAATGAGCAGTTCTTC.

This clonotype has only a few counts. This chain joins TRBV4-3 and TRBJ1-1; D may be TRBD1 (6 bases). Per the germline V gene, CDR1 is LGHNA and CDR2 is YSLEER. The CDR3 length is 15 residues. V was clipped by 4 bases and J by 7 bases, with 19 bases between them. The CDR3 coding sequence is TGCGCCAGCAGCCCCCTAGGGGGGGGGCGGAGTGAAGCTTTCTTT. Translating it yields CASSPLGGGRSEAFF.

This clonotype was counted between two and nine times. CDR3 sequence: CAGRTNTEAFF. In DNA form, the CDR3 reads TGCGCGGGACGGACGAACACTGAAGCTTTCTTT. The chain uses TRBV20-1 and TRBJ1-1, with D tentatively TRBD1 (5 bases). This CDR3 has 11 amino acids. Per germline, CDR1 DFQATT and CDR2 SNEGSKA (reference sequence).

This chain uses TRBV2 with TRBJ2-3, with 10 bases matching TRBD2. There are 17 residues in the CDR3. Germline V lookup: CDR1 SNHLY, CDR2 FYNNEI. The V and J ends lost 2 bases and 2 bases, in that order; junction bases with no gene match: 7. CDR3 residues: CASSEIPGLAVTDTQYF. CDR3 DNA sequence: TGTGCCAGCAGTGAAATCCCCGGACTAGCGGTCACAGATACGCAGTATTTT.